These 29 T cell receptor beta chains were sequenced from one sample in a study of blood T cell repertoires in COVID-19. The data were produced by immunoSEQ multiplex PCR, yet TCRdb's version contains in-frame clones alone and is incomplete. The table lists approximately 300,000 clones, roughly nine tenths of them singletons. Source material: PBMCs or T cells enriched from blood (not recorded which). These receptor sequences come from a woman younger than 30 who had recovered from COVID-19.

The chain links TRBV2 to TRBJ1-3; no firm D call. Trimming removed 6 bases from V and 4 bases from J, with 16 bases in between. The CDR3 runs to 15 residues. Per germline, CDR1 SNHLY and CDR2 FYNNEI. CDR3 sequence reads: CASREREKKGNTIYF. The CDR3 nucleotides read TGTGCCAGCAGAGAACGAGAAAAGAAGGGAAACACCATATATTTT. Looking up the rest from reference TRBV2 and TRBJ1-3 gives the full variable domain: EPEVTQTPSHQVTQMGQEVILRCVPISNHLYFYWYRQILGQKVEFLVSFYNNEISEKSEIFDDQFSVERPDGSNFTLKIRSTKLEDSAMYFCASREREKKGNTIYFGEGSWLTVV.

The chain couples TRBV4-3 to TRBJ1-5; D perhaps matches TRBD1 (6 bases). This CDR3 has 16 residues. Trimming removed 1 base from V and 3 bases from J, with 13 bases in between. CDR1 and CDR2 from the germline V gene are LGHNA and YSLEER. The CDR3 DNA is TGCGCCAGCAGCCAAGGTCCAACAGGGTCCAATCAGCCCCAGCATTTT. It is translated as CASSQGPTGSNQPQHF.

The chain employs TRBV30 and TRBJ2-1, with 7 bases fitting TRBD2. CDR1 is GTSNPN and CDR2 is SVGIG in the germline V gene (reference sequence). The CDR3 is 14 amino acids. V gave up 2 bases and J gave up 6 bases; unmatched junction bases: 7. CDR3 in DNA: TGTGCCTGGAGTTGGGCTAGCGGACTCAATGAGCAGTTCTTC. Protein sequence: CAWSWASGLNEQFF.

This sequence joins TRBV7-6 and TRBJ2-1; D is ambiguous. The CDR3 length is 14 residues. Trimming took off 2 bases at V and 6 bases at J, with 11 bases between the two ends. The germline CDR1 and CDR2 sequences are SGHVS and FNYEAQ. The CDR3 loop is CASSLRGSANEQFF. DNA of the CDR3: TGTGCCAGCAGCTTACGCGGCAGTGCCAATGAGCAGTTCTTC.

The V call is TRBV13, the J call TRBJ1-2, with D perhaps matching TRBD1 (5 bases). Germline V gene data show CDR1 as PRHDT and CDR2 as FYEKMQ (reference sequence). Trimming shortened V by 4 bases and J by 12 bases, and 15 bases separated the two germline ends. CDR3 length: 12 amino acids. The CDR3 protein is CASSSSVEGNTF. The CDR3 coding sequence is TGTGCCAGCAGCTCCTCAGTGGAGGGGAACACCTTC.

The V and J genes are TRBV5-1 and TRBJ2-7; 8 bases line up with TRBD1. Per germline, CDR1 SGHRS and CDR2 YFSETQ. V was pared by 4 bases and J by 5 bases, with 2 bases of the junction left unmatched. There are 12 residues in the CDR3. CDR3 sequence: CASSADRDEQYF. The CDR3 DNA reads as TGCGCCAGCAGCGCGGACAGGGACGAGCAGTACTTC.

This clone was seen more than once but under ten times. The CDR3 DNA sequence: TGTGCCAGCAGGGAGGAACAGGGGGGTTATAGCAATCAGCCCCAGCATTTT. It yields the protein CASREEQGGYSNQPQHF. The chain employs TRBV6-8 and TRBJ1-5; 8 positions agree with TRBD1. V lost 6 bases, J lost 0 bases, and 10 bases stayed unmatched. CDR3 length equals 17 residues. The germline V gene has CDR1 MNHGY and CDR2 SAAAGT.

This chain connects TRBV5-1 to TRBJ1-2; TRBD1 is a possible D gene (6 bases). The CDR3 consists of 14 residues. V lost 4 bases and J lost 6, with 16 bases in between. CDR1 SGHRS and CDR2 YFSETQ come from the germline V gene. As DNA, the CDR3 is TGCGCCAGCAGCGCCCGGGACAACGGTCATGGCTACACCTTC. This gives the protein CASSARDNGHGYTF.

The V gene is TRBV4-3, the J gene TRBJ2-7, with D possibly TRBD2 on 6 matching bases. Germline V lookup: CDR1 LGHNA, CDR2 YSLEER. Trimming shortened V by 0 bases and J by 8 bases, and 20 bases separated the two germline ends. The CDR3 runs 16 residues. The CDR3 protein is CASSQDSAGMTKKQYF. CDR3 nucleotide sequence: TGCGCCAGCAGCCAAGATAGCGCGGGGATGACAAAAAAGCAGTACTTC.

The chain uses TRBV27 and TRBJ2-7, with a possible D match to TRBD1 (7 bases). The CDR3 length is 17 residues. The germline V gene has CDR1 MNHEY and CDR2 SMNVEV (reference sequence). V was trimmed by 10 bases and J by 3 bases, leaving 28 bases between them. CDR3 loop: CAIDWDRPGGCDYEQYF. CDR3 in DNA: TGTGCCATAGACTGGGACCGCCCAGGGGGGTGCGACTACGAGCAGTACTTC.

This clone was counted between two and nine times. The chain is built from TRBV28 and TRBJ1-6, with TRBD1 as a possible D gene (5 bases). In germline, CDR1 is MDHEN, CDR2 SYDVKM. The ends were cut back, 6 bases at V and 2 bases at J, with 11 bases in the middle. This CDR3 spans 15 amino acids. The CDR3 DNA reads as TGTGCCAGCAGACCTACAGGAACCTATAATTCACCCCTCCACTTT. Translation: CASRPTGTYNSPLHF.

At least ten counts were recorded for this clone. The V gene is TRBV19, the J gene TRBJ1-1, with D tentatively TRBD1 (6 bases). The CDR3 consists of 15 residues. V gave up 3 bases and J gave up 4 bases, with 15 bases separating them. In germline, CDR1 is LNHDA, CDR2 SQIVND (reference sequence). CDR3 bases: TGTGCCAGTAGTATTTTGGTGGACAGTCCCACTGAAGCTTTCTTT. It is translated as CASSILVDSPTEAFF.

In DNA, the CDR3 is TGTGCCAGCACTCTAGCGGGAGGAACCGGGGAGCTGTTTTTT. This gives the protein CASTLAGGTGELFF. J is TRBJ2-2 and V is TRBV28, with 11 bases lining up with TRBD2. V lost 7 bases and J lost 5; bases outside the gene matches: 3. CDR1 and CDR2 (germline): MDHEN, SYDVKM. This CDR3 has 14 residues.

This clone came up once. V usage is TRBV18 and J usage is TRBJ2-7; 8 bases agree with TRBD1. This CDR3 is 16 amino acids long. V was pared by 2 bases and J by 2 bases, with 8 bases of the junction left unmatched. Germline V gene lookup returns CDR1 KGHSH and CDR2 LQKENI. The CDR3 sequence: CASSPTYGQGTYEQYF. The CDR3 DNA reads as TGTGCCAGCTCACCAACGTATGGACAGGGAACCTACGAGCAGTACTTC.

The J gene is TRBJ2-3, the V gene TRBV11-3; 10 bases agree with TRBD2. V gave up 5 bases and J gave up 3 bases; unmatched junction bases: 8. The CDR3 is 16 amino acids. CDR1 and CDR2 (germline): SGHNT, YENEEA. CDR3 DNA sequence: TGTGCCAGCAGCCCTCCCAATAGCGGGGGGACAGATACGCAGTATTTT. It is translated as CASSPPNSGGTDTQYF.

V gene TRBV5-4 combines with J gene TRBJ1-1; no firm D call. The V end lost 2 bases, the J end lost 8 bases, and 10 bases lay between the germline ends. The CDR3 covers 12 residues. CDR1 and CDR2 from the germline V gene are SGHNT and YYREEE (reference sequence). CDR3 bases: TGTGCCAGCAGCTTCTTGGGGAGGGAAGCTTTCTTT. Amino acid sequence: CASSFLGREAFF.

The chain carries TRBV4-2 and TRBJ1-5; unclear D gene. Trimming took off 0 bases at V and 7 bases at J, with 7 bases between the two ends. Germline V CDR1 and CDR2: LGHNA, YNFKEQ. This CDR3 is built from 13 residues. The CDR3 bases are TGTGCCAGCAGCCAAGATCGGGGACAGCCCCAGCATTTT. Its translation: CASSQDRGQPQHF.

V usage is TRBV5-1 and J usage is TRBJ1-5, with TRBD1 as a possible D gene (6 bases). CDR3 length equals 15 residues. CDR1 is SGHRS and CDR2 is YFSETQ in the germline V gene. Trimming cost V 0 bases and J 4 bases, with 11 bases left between them. CDR3 nucleotides: TGCGCCAGCAGCTTGGAGGGGGGGATTAATCAGCCCCAGCATTTT. It codes for CASSLEGGINQPQHF.

The genes are TRBV5-1 and TRBJ2-3; TRBD2 aligns across 12 bases. Trimming at V came to 0 bases and at J to 1 base, leaving 0 bases not matched to a gene. The CDR3 runs 16 residues. Germline CDR1 SGHRS, CDR2 YFSETQ. The CDR3 reads CASSLGLAGGTDTQYF. For the CDR3, the DNA is TGCGCCAGCAGCTTGGGACTAGCGGGGGGCACAGATACGCAGTATTTT.

Only a few counts were recorded for this clone. The V gene is TRBV7-9, the J gene TRBJ1-3, with 10 bases that match TRBD1. Per the germline V gene, CDR1 is SEHNR and CDR2 is FQNEAQ (reference sequence). J was trimmed by 6 bases and V by 6 bases; bases with no gene match: 14. This CDR3 has 17 amino acids. The CDR3 sequence: CASSQNSDRGIENTIYF. The CDR3, as DNA: TGTGCCAGCAGTCAAAACTCGGACAGGGGGATTGAAAACACCATATATTTT.

V is TRBV30 and J is TRBJ2-1; 7 bases map to TRBD2. The CDR3 is 14 residues long. Germline CDR1 GTSNPN, CDR2 SVGIG (reference sequence). J gave up 4 bases and V 4 bases, and 7 bases lay outside the gene matches. The CDR3 loop is CAWTPGAGYNEQFF. CDR3 coding DNA: TGTGCCTGGACCCCAGGAGCGGGGTACAATGAGCAGTTCTTC.

The chain couples TRBV7-2 to TRBJ1-6, with 7 bases lining up with TRBD1. The junction had 9 bases not matched to a gene; V was cut back by 4 bases and J by 9 bases. There are 15 residues in the CDR3. Germline loops: CDR1 SGHTA, CDR2 FQGNSA. The CDR3 bases are TGTGCCAGCAGCTCTCGACAGGGTGGCGGTTCACCCCTCCACTTT. Amino acids: CASSSRQGGGSPLHF.

The chain uses TRBV2 and TRBJ2-7; 9 nucleotides match TRBD2. Trimming took 7 bases from V and 6 from J; bases not matched to a gene: 7. Per the germline V gene, CDR1 is SNHLY and CDR2 is FYNNEI. This CDR3 comprises 13 residues. The CDR3 reads CASTQREVGEQYF. CDR3 DNA: TGTGCCAGCACCCAGCGGGAGGTGGGCGAGCAGTACTTC.

The chain has TRBV29-1 and TRBJ1-1; unclear D gene. The CDR3 contains 12 residues. Germline assignment: CDR1 SQVTM and CDR2 ANQGSEA. V lost 0 bases and J 9 bases, leaving 11 bases between the germline ends. CDR3 in DNA: TGCAGCGTTGAAGATAGCAGCCTGAAAGCTTTCTTT. Translated: CSVEDSSLKAFF.

The chain carries TRBV5-1 and TRBJ1-1; D is perhaps TRBD1 (5 bases). V lost 3 bases to trimming and J lost 0 bases, with 12 bases between them. From germline, CDR1 is SGHRS and CDR2 YFSETQ. CDR3 length equals 15 residues. The CDR3, as DNA: TGCGCCAGCAGCTCCCTTGGGGGGGTGAACACTGAAGCTTTCTTT. Translation: CASSSLGGVNTEAFF.

J is TRBJ1-5 and V is TRBV3-1 (or the pseudogene TRBV3-2); the D gene is possibly TRBD1 (5 bases). The CDR3 runs 13 residues. The germline CDR1 and CDR2 sequences are LGHDT and YNNKEL (reference sequence). The V end lost 1 base, the J end lost 7 bases, and 8 bases lay between the germline ends. CDR3 DNA: TGTGCCAGCAGCCAAGGGGGGGAACAGCCCCAGCATTTT. It codes for CASSQGGEQPQHF.

The rearrangement uses TRBV2 and TRBJ1-1, with D uncertain. Trimming stripped 4 bases from V and 1 base from J, with 7 bases between. The CDR3 sequence is 13 residues long. In germline, CDR1 is SNHLY, CDR2 FYNNEI. CDR3 DNA: TGTGCCAGCAGTGGTAGCTGGAACACTGAAGCTTTCTTT. Protein sequence: CASSGSWNTEAFF.

The chain links TRBV5-1 to TRBJ2-5; 7 positions match TRBD2. Germline CDR1 is SGHRS and CDR2 is YFSETQ. J was trimmed by 0 bases and V by 3 bases; bases with no gene match: 5. The CDR3 loop spans 15 amino acids. The CDR3 region is CASSSRGDHQETQYF. In nucleotides, the CDR3 is TGCGCCAGCAGCTCTCGGGGGGACCACCAAGAGACCCAGTACTTC.

The V and J genes are TRBV9 and TRBJ2-7; tentative D call: TRBD1 (6 bases). The CDR3 totals 18 residues. The V end was cut by 0 bases, the J end by 2 bases, with 21 bases between. Germline lookup yields CDR1 SGDLS and CDR2 YYNGEE. The CDR3 sequence: CASSVVPGARVGTYEQYF. The CDR3, as DNA: TGTGCCAGCAGCGTAGTTCCAGGGGCCCGGGTCGGGACCTACGAGCAGTACTTC. Supplemented by reference TRBV9 and TRBJ2-7, the full variable domain reads DSGVTQTPKHLITATGQRVTLRCSPRSGDLSVYWYQQSLDQGLQFLIQYYNGEERAKGNILERFSAQQFPDLHSELNLSSLELGDSALYFCASSVVPGARVGTYEQYFGPGTRLTVT.